The T cell receptor (beta chain) under discussion was sequenced for a study of blood T cell repertoires in COVID-19. Across the whole study: The origin of the acute and convalescent COVID-19 samples was the United States, Italy and Spain. Sources were T cells, B-cell-depleted T cells, or PBMCs; the material itself was cDNA or gDNA.

Per germline, CDR1 LNHDA and CDR2 SQIVND (reference sequence). The CDR3 totals 16 residues. Trimming stripped 3 bases from V and 4 bases from J, with 16 bases between. As handled by the study authors: The authors estimated nucleated cell counts from reference gene primer amplification. Repertoires were generated with immunoSEQ multiplex PCR, while TCRdb's copy carries only in-frame clones and drops some. The DNA was the basis for D and trimming; V, J and clone size are from that table. The sample records 160,000 or so clones, just over 90% being singletons. The TCR originated in a man aged 18 to 30 with acute or convalescent COVID-19. Sequenced sample: peripheral blood. The V and J genes are TRBV19 and TRBJ1-5, with D possibly TRBD1 on 5 matching bases. The chain's CDR3 is CASSMRSGGGNQPQHF. As DNA, the CDR3 is TGTGCCAGTAGTATGAGAAGCGGCGGGGGAAATCAGCCCCAGCATTTT.